The T cell receptor (beta chain) described here comes from a study of T cell clones after liver transplantation. Measured with immunoSEQ multiplex PCR; TCRdb has only the in-frame clones, and not every one. This sample has tens of thousands of clones, with roughly 80% found just once. This clone has a single count. Germline CDR1 LNHNV, CDR2 YYDKDF (reference sequence). This CDR3 region has 17 residues. The V end lost 0 bases, the J end lost 2 bases, and 14 bases lay between the germline ends. Sequenced material: CD4+ T cells from blood, taken before liver transplant. The receptor was derived from a human donor who received a liver transplant. This sequence joins TRBV15 and TRBJ2-1; tentatively, D is TRBD1 (5 bases). CDR3 nucleotides: TGTGCCACCAGCAGAGACCCCGACAGAAACCCCTACAATGAGCAGTTCTTC. It codes for CATSRDPDRNPYNEQFF.